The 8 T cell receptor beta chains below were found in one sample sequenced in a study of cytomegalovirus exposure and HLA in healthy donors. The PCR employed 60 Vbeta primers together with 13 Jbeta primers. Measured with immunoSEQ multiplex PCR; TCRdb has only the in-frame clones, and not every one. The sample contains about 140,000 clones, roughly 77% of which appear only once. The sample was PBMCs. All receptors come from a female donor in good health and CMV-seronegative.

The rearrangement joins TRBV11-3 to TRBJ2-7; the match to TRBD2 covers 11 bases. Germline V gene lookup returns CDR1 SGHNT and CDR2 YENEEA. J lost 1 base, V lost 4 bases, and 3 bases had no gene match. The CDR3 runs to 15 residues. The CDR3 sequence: CASSSRTSGSYEQYF. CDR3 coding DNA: TGTGCCAGCAGCTCACGGACTAGCGGGTCCTACGAGCAGTACTTC.

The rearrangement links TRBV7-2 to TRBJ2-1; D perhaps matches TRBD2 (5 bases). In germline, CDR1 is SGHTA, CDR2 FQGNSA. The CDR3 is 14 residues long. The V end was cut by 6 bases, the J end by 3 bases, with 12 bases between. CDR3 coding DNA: TGTGCCAGCAGTCTAACCGAGGGCTACAATGAGCAGTTCTTC. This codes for CASSLTEGYNEQFF.

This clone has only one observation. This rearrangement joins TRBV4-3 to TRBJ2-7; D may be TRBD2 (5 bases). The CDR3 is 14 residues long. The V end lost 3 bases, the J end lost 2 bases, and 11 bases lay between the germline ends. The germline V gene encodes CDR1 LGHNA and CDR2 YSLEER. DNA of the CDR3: TGCGCCAGCAGCCAGGGAGCGGTGGCCTACGAGCAGTACTTC. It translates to CASSQGAVAYEQYF.

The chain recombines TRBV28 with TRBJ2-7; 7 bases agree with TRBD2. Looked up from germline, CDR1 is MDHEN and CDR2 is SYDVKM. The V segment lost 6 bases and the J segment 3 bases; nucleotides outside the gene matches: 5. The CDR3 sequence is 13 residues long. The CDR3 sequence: CASRASGFYEQYF. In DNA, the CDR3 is TGTGCCAGCAGGGCTAGCGGCTTCTACGAGCAGTACTTC.

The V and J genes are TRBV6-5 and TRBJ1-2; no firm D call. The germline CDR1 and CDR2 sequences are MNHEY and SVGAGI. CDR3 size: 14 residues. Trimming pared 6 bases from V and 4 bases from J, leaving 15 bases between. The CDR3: CASSRSPTAYGYTF. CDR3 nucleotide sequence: TGTGCCAGCAGCCGGAGCCCGACGGCCTATGGCTACACCTTC.

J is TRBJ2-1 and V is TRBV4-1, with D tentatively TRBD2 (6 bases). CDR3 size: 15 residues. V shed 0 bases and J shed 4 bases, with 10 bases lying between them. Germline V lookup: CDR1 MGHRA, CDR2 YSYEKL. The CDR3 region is CASSQEWGEYNEQFF. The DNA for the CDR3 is TGCGCCAGCAGCCAAGAATGGGGGGAATACAATGAGCAGTTCTTC.

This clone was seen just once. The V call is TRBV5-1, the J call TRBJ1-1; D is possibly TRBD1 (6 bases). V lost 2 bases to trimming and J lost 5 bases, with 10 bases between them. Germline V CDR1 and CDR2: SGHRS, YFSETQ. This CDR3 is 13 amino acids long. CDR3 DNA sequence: TGCGCCAGCAGCTTTAGGGGGTGGACTGAAGCTTTCTTT. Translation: CASSFRGWTEAFF.

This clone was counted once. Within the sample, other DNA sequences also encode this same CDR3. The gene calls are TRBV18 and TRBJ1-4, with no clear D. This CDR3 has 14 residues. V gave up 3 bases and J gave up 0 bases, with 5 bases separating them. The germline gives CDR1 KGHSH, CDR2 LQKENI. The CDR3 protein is CASSPRATNEKLFF. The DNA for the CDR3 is TGTGCCAGCTCACCGAGGGCAACTAATGAAAAACTGTTTTTT.